This entry describes one TCR beta chain. Either two negative PCRs, clearance, or symptom resolution qualified Cohort 3 donors as recovered. This record belongs to a study of blood T cell repertoires in COVID-19. Overall study: Samples taken during acute and convalescent COVID-19 were collected in the United States, Italy and Spain.

Method: immunoSEQ multiplex PCR; TCRdb's copy keeps in-frame clones and lacks some. The sample yields 490,000 or so clones, roughly nine tenths seen once. There are 12 residues in the CDR3. Trimming cost V 4 bases and J 7 bases, with 10 bases left between them. Per germline, CDR1 SNHLY and CDR2 FYNNEI. This receptor was taken from a woman aged 60-75 years who had recovered from COVID-19. V usage is TRBV2 and J usage is TRBJ1-2; D possibly corresponds to TRBD1 (6 bases). The sequenced sample was PBMCs or T cells enriched from blood (not recorded which). The CDR3 sequence is CASSVGGSGYTF. CDR3 nucleotide sequence: TGTGCCAGCAGTGTAGGGGGAAGTGGCTACACCTTC.